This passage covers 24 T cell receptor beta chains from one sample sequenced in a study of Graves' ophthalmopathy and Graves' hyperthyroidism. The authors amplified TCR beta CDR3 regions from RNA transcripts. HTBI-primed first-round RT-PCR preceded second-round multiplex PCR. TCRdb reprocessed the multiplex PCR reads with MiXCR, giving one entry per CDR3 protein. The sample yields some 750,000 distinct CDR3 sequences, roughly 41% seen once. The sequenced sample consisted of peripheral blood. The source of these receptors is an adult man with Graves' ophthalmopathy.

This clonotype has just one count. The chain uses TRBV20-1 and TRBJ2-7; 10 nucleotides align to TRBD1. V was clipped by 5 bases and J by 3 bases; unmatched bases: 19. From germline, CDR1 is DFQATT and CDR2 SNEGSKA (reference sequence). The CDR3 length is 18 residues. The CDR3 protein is CSAGTTGGSPWSFYEQYF. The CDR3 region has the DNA TGCAGTGCTGGGACGACAGGGGGCTCCCCCTGGAGCTTCTACGAGCAGTACTTC.

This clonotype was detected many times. The CDR3 here is CASSPGPTGSEKLFF. CDR3 nucleotides: TGTGCCAGCAGCCCTGGACCTACAGGAAGTGAAAAACTGTTTTTT. This chain joins TRBV10-3 and TRBJ1-4; a possible D gene is TRBD1 (5 bases). CDR1 is ENHRY, CDR2 SYGVKD, per germline. This CDR3 spans 15 amino acids. V lost 10 bases, J lost 7 bases, and 22 bases lay in between.

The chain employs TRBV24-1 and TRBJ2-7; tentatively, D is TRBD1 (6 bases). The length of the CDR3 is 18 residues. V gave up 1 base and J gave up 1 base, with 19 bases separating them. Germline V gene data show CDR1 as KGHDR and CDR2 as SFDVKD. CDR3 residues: CATSDLTGPQQGSYEQYF. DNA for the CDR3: TGTGCCACCAGTGATTTAACGGGGCCTCAACAGGGATCCTACGAGCAGTACTTC.

Here the CDR3 reads CASSQEGGLGYTF. The CDR3 nucleotides are TGTGCCAGCAGCCAAGAAGGGGGGCTTGGCTACACCTTC. The chain employs TRBV5-4 and TRBJ1-2; TRBD1 is a possible D gene (6 bases). The CDR3 loop spans 13 amino acids. Germline assignment: CDR1 SGHNT and CDR2 YYREEE (reference sequence). The V end was cut by 4 bases, the J end by 7 bases, with 14 bases between.

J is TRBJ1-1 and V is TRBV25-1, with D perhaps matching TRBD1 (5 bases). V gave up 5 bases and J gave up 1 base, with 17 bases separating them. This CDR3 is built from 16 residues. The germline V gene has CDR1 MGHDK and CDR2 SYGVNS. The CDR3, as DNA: TGTGCCAGCAGTTTCCCTACAGGAAGGCCGAACACTGAAGCTTTCTTT. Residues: CASSFPTGRPNTEAFF.

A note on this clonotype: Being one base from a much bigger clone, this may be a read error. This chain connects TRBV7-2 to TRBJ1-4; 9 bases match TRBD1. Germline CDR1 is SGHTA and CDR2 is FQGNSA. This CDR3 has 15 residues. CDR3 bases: TGTGCCGGCAGCTTAGTAGGGGACAGGGCTGAAAAACTGTTTTTT. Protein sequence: CAGSLVGDRAEKLFF. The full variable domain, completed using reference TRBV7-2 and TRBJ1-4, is GAGVSQSPSNKVTEKGKDVELRCDPISGHTALYWYRQSLGQGLEFLIYFQGNSAPDKSGLPSDRFSAERTGGSVSTLTIQRTQQEDSAVYLCAGSLVGDRAEKLFFGSGTQLSVL.

For the CDR3, the DNA is TGTGCCAGCAGCGCCCCCCGTGGGGAGCAAGAGACCCAGTACTTC. Amino acid sequence: CASSAPRGEQETQYF. This rearrangement joins TRBV5-5 to TRBJ2-5; perhaps TRBD2 as D (5 bases). Germline V gene lookup returns CDR1 SGHKS and CDR2 YYEKEE (reference sequence). The CDR3 has 15 amino acids. The V end was cut by 4 bases, the J end by 2 bases, with 15 bases between.

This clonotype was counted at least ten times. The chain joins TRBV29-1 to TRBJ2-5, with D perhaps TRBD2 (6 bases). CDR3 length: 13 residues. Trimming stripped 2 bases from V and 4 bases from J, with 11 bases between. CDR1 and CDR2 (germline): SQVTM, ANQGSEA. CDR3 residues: CSVEQSGRETQYF. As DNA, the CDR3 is TGCAGCGTTGAACAGAGCGGGCGAGAGACCCAGTACTTC. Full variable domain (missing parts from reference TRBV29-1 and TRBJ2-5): SAVISQKPSRDICQRGTSLTIQCQVDSQVTMMFWYRQQPGQSLTLIATANQGSEATYESGFVIDKFPISRPNLTFSTLTVSNMSPEDSSIYLCSVEQSGRETQYFGPGTRLLVL.

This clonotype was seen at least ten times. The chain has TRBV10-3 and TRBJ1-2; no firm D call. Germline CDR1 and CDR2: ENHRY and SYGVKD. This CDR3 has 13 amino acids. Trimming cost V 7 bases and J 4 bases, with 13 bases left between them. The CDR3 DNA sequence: TGTGCCATCATTCAGGACCGCGGCTATGGCTACACCTTC. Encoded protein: CAIIQDRGYGYTF.

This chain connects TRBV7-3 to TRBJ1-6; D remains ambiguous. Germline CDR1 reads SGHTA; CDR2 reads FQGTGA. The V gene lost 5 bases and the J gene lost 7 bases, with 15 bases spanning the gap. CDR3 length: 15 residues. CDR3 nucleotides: TGTGCCAGCAGCCCCAGCGTATCTCAAAATTCACCCCTCCACTTT. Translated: CASSPSVSQNSPLHF.

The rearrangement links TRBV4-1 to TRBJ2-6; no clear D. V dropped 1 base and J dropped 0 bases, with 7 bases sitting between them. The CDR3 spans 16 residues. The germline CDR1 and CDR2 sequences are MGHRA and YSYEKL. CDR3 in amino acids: CASSQVGNSGANVLTF. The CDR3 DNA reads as TGCGCCAGCAGCCAAGTTGGGAACTCTGGGGCCAACGTCCTGACTTTC.

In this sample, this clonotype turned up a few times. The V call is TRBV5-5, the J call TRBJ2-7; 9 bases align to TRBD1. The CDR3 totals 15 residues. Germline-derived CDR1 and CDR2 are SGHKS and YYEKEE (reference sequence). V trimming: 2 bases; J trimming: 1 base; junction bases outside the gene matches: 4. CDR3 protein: CASSFGQGNSYEQYF. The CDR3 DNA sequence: TGTGCCAGCAGCTTTGGACAGGGGAATTCCTACGAGCAGTACTTC.

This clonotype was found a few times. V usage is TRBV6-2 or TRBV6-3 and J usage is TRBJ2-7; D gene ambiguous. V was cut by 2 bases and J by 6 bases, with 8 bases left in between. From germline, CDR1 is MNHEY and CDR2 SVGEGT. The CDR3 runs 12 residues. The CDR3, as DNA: TGTGCCAGCAGTTACCCTCCCTCCGAGCAGTACTTC. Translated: CASSYPPSEQYF.

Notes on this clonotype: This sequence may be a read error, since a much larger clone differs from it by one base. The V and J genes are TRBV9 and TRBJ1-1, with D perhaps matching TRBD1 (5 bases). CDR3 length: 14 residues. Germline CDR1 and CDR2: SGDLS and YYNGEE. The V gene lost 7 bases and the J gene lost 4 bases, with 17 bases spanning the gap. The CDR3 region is CASGFRVRGTEAFF. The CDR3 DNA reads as TGTGCCAGCGGCTTCAGGGTTAGAGGCACTGAAGCTTTCTTT.

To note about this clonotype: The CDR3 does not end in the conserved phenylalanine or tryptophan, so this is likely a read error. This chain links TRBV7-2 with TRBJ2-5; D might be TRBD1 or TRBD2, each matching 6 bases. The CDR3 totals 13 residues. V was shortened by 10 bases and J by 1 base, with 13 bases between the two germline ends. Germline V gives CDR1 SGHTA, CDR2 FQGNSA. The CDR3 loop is CAITRGAQETQYC. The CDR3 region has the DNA TGTGCCATCACAAGGGGGGCCCAAGAGACCCAGTACTGC.

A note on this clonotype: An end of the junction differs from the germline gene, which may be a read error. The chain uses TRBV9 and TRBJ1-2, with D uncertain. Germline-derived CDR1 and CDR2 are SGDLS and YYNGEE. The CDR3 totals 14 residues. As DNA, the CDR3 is TGCGCCAGCAGCCAAGCGGGTAGTAACTATGGCTACACCTTC. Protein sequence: CASSQAGSNYGYTF.

The CDR3 here is CASSLSSLGEAFF. The CDR3 DNA is TGTGCCAGCAGTTTATCTAGCCTCGGGGAAGCTTTCTTT. The V call is TRBV2, the J call TRBJ1-1; no reliable D call. Germline lookup yields CDR1 SNHLY and CDR2 FYNNEI. This CDR3 has 13 amino acids. Trimming took off 5 bases at V and 8 bases at J, with 15 bases between the two ends. The whole variable domain, filled in from reference TRBV2 and TRBJ1-1, reads EPEVTQTPSHQVTQMGQEVILRCVPISNHLYFYWYRQILGQKVEFLVSFYNNEISEKSEIFDDQFSVERPDGSNFTLKIRSTKLEDSAMYFCASSLSSLGEAFFGQGTRLTVV.

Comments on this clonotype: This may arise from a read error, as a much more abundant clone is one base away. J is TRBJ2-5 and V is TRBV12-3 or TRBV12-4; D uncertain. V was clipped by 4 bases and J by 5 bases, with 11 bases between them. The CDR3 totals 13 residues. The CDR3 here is CASSYRLGETQYF. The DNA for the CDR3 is TGTGCCAGCAGTTACCGACTGGGGGAGACCCAGTACTTC.

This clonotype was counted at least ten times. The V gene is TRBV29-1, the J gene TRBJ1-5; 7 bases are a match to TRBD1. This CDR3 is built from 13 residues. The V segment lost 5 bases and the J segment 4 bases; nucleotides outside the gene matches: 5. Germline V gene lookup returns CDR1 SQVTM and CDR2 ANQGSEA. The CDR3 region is CSVQGDGNQPQHF. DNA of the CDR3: TGCAGCGTTCAGGGGGATGGAAATCAGCCCCAGCATTTT.

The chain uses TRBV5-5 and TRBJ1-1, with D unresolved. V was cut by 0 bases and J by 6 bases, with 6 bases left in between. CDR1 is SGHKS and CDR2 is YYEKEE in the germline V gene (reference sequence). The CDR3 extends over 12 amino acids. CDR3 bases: TGTGCCAGCAGCTTGGCCGTCTCTGAAGCTTTCTTT. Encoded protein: CASSLAVSEAFF.

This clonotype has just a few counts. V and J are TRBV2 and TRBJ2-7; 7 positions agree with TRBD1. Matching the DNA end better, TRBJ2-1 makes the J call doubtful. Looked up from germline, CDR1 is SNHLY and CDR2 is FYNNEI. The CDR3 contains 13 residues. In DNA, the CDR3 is TGTGCCAGCAGTGAAACAGGGGTGCATGAGCAGTTCTTC. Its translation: CASSETGVHEQFF.

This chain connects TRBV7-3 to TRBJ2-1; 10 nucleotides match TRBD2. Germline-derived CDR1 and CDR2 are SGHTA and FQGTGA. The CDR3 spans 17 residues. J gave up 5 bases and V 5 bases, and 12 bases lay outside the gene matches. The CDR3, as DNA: TGTGCCAGCAGCCCCTATGGGACTAGCGCCCAACACAATGAGCAGTTCTTC. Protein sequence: CASSPYGTSAQHNEQFF.

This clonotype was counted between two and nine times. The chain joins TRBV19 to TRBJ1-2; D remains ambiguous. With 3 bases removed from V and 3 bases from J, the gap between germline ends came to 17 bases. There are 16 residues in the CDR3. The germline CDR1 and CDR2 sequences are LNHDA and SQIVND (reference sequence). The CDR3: CASSIRDTDLDYGYTF. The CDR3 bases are TGTGCCAGTAGTATCCGAGACACCGATTTAGACTATGGCTACACCTTC.

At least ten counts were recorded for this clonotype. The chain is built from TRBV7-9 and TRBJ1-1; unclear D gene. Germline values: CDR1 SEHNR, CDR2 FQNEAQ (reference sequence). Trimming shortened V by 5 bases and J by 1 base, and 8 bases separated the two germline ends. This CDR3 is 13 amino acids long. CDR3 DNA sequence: TGTGCCAGCAGCCCACAGAAGAACACTGAAGCTTTCTTT. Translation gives CASSPQKNTEAFF.